This T cell receptor (beta chain) emerged from a study of OX40 agonist ivuxolimab in advanced cancers. General study points: People who partly responded at 0.1-3.0 mg/kg had some of the least clonal expansion seen.

The CDR3 contains 14 residues. With V trimmed by 6 bases and J by 7 bases, 9 bases remained unmatched. Germline-derived CDR1 and CDR2 are MDHEN and SYDVKM. The table came from immunoSEQ multiplex PCR; TCRdb's copy has only in-frame clones and leaves some out. Here the sample spans tens of thousands of clones, about nine tenths being singletons. Blood sampling was done at baseline, cycle 4 day 1, and cycle 7 day 1. A remark on this clone: Its antigen is currently unknown.

The sequence derives from an adult with an advanced solid tumor such as melanoma, head and neck, liver or kidney cancer. The V gene is TRBV28, the J gene TRBJ1-5; 7 bases are shared with TRBD1. Source: CD4+ or CD8+ T cells sorted from blood, taken in a trial of the OX40 agonist ivuxolimab. This CDR3 reads CASSTGVGWQPQHF. The CDR3 DNA follows: TGTGCCAGCAGCACAGGGGTTGGATGGCAGCCCCAGCATTTT.